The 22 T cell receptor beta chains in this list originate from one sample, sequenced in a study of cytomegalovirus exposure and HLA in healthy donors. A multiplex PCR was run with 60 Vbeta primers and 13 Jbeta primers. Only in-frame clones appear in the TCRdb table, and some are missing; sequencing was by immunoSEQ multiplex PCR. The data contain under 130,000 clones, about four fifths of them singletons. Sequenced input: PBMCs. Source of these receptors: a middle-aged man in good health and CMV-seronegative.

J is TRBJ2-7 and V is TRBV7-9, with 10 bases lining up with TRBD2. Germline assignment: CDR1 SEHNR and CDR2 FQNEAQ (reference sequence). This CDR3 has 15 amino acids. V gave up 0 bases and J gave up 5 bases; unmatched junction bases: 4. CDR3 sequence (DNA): TGTGCCAGCAGCTTAGCGATCGGACTAGCGGACGAGCAGTACTTC. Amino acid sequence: CASSLAIGLADEQYF.

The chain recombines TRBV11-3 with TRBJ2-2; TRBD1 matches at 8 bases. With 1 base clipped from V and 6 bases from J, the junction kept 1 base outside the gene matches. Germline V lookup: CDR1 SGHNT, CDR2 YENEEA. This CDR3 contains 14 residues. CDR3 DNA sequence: TGTGCCAGCAGCTTAGGGGACAGGCCCGGGGAGCTGTTTTTT. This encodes CASSLGDRPGELFF. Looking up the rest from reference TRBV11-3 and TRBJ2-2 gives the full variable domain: EAGVVQSPRYKIIEKKQPVAFWCNPISGHNTLYWYLQNLGQGPELLIRYENEEAVDDSQLPKDRFSAERLKGVDSTLKIQPAELGDSAVYLCASSLGDRPGELFFGEGSRLTVL.

In DNA form, the CDR3 reads TGTGCCAGCAGTTACCAAGGGGGGGAGGTTGGGACTGAAGCTTTCTTT. It is translated as CASSYQGGEVGTEAFF. The chain recombines TRBV6-6 with TRBJ1-1; D is possibly TRBD1 (6 bases). V was pared by 2 bases and J by 5 bases, with 18 bases between. CDR3 length: 16 amino acids. The germline gives CDR1 MNHNY, CDR2 SVGAGI (reference sequence).

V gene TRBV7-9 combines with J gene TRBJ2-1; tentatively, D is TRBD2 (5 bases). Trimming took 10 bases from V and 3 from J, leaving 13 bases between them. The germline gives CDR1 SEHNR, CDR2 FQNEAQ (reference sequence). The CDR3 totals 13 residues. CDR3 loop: CAKAAEDYNEQFF. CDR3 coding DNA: TGTGCCAAAGCAGCGGAGGACTACAATGAGCAGTTCTTC.

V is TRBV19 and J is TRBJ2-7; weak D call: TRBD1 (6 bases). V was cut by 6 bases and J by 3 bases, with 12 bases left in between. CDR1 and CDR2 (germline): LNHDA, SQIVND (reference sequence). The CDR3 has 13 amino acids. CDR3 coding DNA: TGTGCCAGTAGCCCGAGGACAGTCTACGAGCAGTACTTC. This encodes CASSPRTVYEQYF.

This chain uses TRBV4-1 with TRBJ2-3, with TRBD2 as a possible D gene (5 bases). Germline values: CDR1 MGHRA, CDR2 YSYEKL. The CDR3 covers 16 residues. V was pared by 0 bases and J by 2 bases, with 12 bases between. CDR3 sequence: CASSQEPGSFTDTQYF. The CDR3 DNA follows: TGCGCCAGCAGCCAAGAGCCGGGGAGCTTCACAGATACGCAGTATTTT.

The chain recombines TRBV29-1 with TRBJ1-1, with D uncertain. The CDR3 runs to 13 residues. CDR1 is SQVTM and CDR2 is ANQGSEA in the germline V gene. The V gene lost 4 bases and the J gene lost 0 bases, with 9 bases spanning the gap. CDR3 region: CSVGAEMNTEAFF. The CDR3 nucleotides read TGCAGCGTTGGGGCAGAGATGAACACTGAAGCTTTCTTT.

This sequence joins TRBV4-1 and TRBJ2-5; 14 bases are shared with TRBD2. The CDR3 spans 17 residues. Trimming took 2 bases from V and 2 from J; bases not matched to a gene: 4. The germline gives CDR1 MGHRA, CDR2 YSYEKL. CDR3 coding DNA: TGCGCCAGCAGCCAACGACTAGCGGGGGGGGTTCAAGAGACCCAGTACTTC. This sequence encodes CASSQRLAGGVQETQYF.

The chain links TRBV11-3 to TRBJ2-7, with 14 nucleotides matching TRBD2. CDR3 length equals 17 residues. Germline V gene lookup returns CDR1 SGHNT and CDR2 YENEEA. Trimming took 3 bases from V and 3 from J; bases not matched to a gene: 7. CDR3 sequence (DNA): TGTGCCAGCAGCTTTGGGGGGGGACTAGCGGGAGTCTACGAGCAGTACTTC. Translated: CASSFGGGLAGVYEQYF.

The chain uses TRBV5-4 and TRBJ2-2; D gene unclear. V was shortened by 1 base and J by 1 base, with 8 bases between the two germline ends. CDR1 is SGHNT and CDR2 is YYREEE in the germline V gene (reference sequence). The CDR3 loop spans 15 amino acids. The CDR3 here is CASSLSQVNTGELFF. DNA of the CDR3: TGTGCCAGCAGCTTGAGTCAGGTGAACACCGGGGAGCTGTTTTTT. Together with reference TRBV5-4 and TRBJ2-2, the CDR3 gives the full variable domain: ETGVTQSPTHLIKTRGQQVTLRCSSQSGHNTVSWYQQALGQGPQFIFQYYREEENGRGNFPPRFSGLQFPNYSSELNVNALELDDSALYLCASSLSQVNTGELFFGEGSRLTVL.

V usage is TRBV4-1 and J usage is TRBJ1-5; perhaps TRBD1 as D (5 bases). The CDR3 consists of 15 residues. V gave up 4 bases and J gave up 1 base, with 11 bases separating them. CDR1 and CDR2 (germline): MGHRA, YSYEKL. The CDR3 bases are TGCGCCAGCAGCCCATACGACAGAAGCAATCAGCCCCAGCATTTT. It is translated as CASSPYDRSNQPQHF.

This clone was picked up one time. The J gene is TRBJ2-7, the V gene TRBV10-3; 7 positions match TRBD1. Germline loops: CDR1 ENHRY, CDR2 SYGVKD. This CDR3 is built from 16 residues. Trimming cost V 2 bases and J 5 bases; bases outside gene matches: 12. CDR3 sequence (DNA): TGTGCCATCAGTGAGCCGGAGAGGGGGCGCAGGAACGAGCAGTACTTC. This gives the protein CAISEPERGRRNEQYF.

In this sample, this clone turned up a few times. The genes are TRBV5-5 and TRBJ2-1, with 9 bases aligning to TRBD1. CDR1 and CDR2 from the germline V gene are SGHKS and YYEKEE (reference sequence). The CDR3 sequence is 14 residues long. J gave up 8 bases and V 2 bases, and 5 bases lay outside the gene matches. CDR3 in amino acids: CASSFWTGDDEQFF. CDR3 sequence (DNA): TGTGCCAGCAGCTTCTGGACAGGGGACGATGAGCAGTTCTTC. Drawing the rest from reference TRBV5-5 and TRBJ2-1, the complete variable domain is DAGVTQSPTHLIKTRGQQVTLRCSPISGHKSVSWYQQVLGQGPQFIFQYYEKEERGRGNFPDRFSARQFPNYSSELNVNALLLGDSALYLCASSFWTGDDEQFFGPGTRLTVL.

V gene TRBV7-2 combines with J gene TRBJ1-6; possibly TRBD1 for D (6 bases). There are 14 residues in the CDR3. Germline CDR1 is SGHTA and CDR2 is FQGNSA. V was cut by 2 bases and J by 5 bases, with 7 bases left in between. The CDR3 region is CASSLQGNNSPLHF. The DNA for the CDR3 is TGTGCCAGCAGCTTACAGGGGAATAATTCACCCCTCCACTTT.

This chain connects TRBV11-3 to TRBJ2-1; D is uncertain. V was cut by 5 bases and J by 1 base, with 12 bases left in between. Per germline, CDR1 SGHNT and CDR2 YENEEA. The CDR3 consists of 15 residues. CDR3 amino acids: CASSQPGGSYNEQFF. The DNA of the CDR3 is TGTGCCAGCAGCCAACCCGGCGGTTCCTACAATGAGCAGTTCTTC.

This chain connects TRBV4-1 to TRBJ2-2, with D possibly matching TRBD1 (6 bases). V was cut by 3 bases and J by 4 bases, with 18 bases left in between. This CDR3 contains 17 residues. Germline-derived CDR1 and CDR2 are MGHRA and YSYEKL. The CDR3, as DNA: TGCGCCAGCAGCCAGCATACAGGGCTTGAGGGCACCGGGGAGCTGTTTTTT. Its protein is CASSQHTGLEGTGELFF.

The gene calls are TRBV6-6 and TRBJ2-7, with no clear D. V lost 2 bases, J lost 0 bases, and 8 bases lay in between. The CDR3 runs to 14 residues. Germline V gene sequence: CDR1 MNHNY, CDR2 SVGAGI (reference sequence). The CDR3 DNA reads TGTGCCAGCAGTTACGGGCAGAACTCCTACGAGCAGTACTTC. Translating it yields CASSYGQNSYEQYF.

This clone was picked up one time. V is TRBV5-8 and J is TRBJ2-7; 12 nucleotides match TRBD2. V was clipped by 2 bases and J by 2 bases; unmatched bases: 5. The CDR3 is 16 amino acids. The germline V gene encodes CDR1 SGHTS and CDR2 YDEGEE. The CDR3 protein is CASSFYTSGGPYEQYF. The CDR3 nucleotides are TGTGCCAGCAGCTTTTATACTAGCGGGGGGCCCTACGAGCAGTACTTC.

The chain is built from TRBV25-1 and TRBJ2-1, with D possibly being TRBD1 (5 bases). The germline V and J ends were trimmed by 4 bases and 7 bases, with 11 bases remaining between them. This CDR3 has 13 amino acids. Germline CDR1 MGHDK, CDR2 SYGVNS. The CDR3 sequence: CASSAKQGNEQFF. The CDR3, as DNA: TGTGCCAGCAGTGCCAAGCAGGGTAATGAGCAGTTCTTC.

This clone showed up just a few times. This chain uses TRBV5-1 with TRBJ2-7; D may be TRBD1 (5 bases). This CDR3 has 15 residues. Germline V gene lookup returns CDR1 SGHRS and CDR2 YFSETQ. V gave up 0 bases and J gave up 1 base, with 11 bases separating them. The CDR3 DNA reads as TGCGCCAGCAGCTTGGAGACAGCCAGATCCTACGAGCAGTACTTC. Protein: CASSLETARSYEQYF.

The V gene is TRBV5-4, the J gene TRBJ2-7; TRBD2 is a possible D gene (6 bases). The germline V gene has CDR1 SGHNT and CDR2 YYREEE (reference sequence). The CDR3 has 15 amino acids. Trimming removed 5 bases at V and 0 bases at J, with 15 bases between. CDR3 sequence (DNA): TGTGCCAGCAGTGGGGCGGGGACTGCCTCCTACGAGCAGTACTTC. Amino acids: CASSGAGTASYEQYF.

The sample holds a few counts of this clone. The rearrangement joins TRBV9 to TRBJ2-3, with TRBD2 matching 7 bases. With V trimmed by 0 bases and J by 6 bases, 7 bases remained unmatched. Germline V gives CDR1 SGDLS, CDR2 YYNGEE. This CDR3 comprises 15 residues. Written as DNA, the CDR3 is TGTGCCAGCAGCGTAGGGGGAGCGGGGATTGATACGCAGTATTTT. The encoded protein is CASSVGGAGIDTQYF.